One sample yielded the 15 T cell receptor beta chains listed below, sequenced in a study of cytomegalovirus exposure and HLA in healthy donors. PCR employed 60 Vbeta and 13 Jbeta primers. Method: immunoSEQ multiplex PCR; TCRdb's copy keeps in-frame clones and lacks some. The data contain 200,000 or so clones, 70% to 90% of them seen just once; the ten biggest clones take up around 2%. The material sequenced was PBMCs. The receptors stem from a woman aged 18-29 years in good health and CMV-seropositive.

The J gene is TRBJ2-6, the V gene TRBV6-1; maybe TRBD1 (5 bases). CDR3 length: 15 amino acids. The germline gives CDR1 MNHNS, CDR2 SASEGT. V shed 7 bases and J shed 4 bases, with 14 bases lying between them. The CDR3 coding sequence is TGTGCCAGCACTACCCAGGGAACCGGGGCCAACGTCCTGACTTTC. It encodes CASTTQGTGANVLTF.

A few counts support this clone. The CDR3 region is CASCFGGLRRGRNIQYF. CDR3 nucleotides: TGTGCCAGTTGCTTTGGGGGGCTCCGCAGGGGGAGAAACATTCAGTACTTC. V usage is TRBV2 and J usage is TRBJ2-4, with D tentatively TRBD1 (7 bases). V dropped 9 bases and J dropped 6 bases, with 27 bases sitting between them. CDR1 is SNHLY and CDR2 is FYNNEI in the germline V gene. There are 17 residues in the CDR3.

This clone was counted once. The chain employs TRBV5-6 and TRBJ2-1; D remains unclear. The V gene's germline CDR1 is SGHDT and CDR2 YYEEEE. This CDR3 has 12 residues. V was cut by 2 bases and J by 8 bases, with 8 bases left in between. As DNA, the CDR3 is TGTGCCAGCAGCTTCCTGACATATGAGCAGTTCTTC. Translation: CASSFLTYEQFF.

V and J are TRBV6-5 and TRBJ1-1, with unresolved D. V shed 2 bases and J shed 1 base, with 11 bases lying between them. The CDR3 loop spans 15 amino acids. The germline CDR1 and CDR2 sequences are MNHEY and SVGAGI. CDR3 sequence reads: CASSYGDWRNTEAFF. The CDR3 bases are TGTGCCAGCAGTTACGGTGACTGGAGGAACACTGAAGCTTTCTTT.

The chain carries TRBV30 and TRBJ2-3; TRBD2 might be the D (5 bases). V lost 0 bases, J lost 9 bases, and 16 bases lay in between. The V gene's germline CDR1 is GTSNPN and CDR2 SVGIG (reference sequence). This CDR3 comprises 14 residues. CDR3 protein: CAWSVGAGGVTQYF. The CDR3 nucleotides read TGTGCCTGGAGTGTTGGCGCGGGTGGGGTCACGCAGTATTTT.

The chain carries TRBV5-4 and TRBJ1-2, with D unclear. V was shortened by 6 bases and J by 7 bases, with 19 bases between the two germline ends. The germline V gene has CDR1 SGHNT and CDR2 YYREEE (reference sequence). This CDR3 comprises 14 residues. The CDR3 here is CASTYPEGIGGYTF. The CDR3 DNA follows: TGTGCCAGCACCTATCCCGAGGGTATCGGTGGCTACACCTTC.

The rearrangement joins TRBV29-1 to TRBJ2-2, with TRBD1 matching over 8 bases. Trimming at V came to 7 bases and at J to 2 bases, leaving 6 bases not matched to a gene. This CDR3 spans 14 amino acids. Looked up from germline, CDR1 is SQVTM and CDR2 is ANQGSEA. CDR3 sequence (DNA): TGCAGCGCATGGACAGGGCACAACACCGGGGAGCTGTTTTTT. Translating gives CSAWTGHNTGELFF.

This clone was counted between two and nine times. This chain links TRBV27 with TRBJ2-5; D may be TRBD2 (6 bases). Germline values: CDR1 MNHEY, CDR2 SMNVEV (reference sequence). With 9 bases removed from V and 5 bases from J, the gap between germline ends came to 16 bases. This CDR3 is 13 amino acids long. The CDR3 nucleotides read TGTGCCAGTAAGGAGGGGAACAGGGAGACCCAGTACTTC. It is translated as CASKEGNRETQYF.

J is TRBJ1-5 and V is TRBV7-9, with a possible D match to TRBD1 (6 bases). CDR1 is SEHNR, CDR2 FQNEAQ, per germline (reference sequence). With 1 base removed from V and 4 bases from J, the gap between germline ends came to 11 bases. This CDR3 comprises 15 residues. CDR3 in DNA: TGTGCCAGCAGCTTAGTCGGGGGGACAAATCAGCCCCAGCATTTT. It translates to CASSLVGGTNQPQHF.

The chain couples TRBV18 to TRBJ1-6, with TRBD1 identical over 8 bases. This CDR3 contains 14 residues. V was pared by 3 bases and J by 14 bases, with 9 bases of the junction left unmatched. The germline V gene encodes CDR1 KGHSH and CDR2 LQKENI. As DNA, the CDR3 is TGTGCCAGCTCACCCCTTCCGGGACAGGCCTCCCTCCACTTT. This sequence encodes CASSPLPGQASLHF.

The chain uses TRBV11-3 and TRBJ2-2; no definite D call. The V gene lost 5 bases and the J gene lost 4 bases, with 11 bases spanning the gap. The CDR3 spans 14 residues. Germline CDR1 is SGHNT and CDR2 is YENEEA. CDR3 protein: CASSPAVVTGELFF. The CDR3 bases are TGTGCCAGCAGCCCGGCGGTGGTCACCGGGGAGCTGTTTTTT.

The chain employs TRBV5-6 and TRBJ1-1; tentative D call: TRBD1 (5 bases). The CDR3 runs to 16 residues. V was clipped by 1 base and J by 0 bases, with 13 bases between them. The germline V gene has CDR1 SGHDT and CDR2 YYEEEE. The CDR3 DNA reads TGTGCCAGCAGCTTGAGGAGGGGCGATATGAACACTGAAGCTTTCTTT. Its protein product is CASSLRRGDMNTEAFF.

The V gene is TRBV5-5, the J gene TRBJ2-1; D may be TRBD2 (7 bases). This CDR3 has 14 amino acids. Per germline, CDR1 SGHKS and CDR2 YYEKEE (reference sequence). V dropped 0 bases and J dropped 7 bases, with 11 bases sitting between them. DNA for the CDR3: TGTGCCAGCAGCTTGGTCGGGGGGCCGAATGAGCAGTTCTTC. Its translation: CASSLVGGPNEQFF.

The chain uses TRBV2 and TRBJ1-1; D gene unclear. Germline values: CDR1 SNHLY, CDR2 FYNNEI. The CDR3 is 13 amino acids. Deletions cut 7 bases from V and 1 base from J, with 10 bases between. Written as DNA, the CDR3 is TGTGCCAGCAACATCGACAAGAACACTGAAGCTTTCTTT. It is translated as CASNIDKNTEAFF.

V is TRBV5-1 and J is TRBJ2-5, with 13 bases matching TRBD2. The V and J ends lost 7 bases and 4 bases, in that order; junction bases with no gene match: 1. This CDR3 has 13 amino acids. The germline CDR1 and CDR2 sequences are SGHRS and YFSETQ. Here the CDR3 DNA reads TGCGCCAGCGGACTAGCGGGGGTAGAGACCCAGTACTTC. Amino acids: CASGLAGVETQYF.